Listed below are T cell receptor beta chains from one sample, sequenced in a study of blood T cell repertoires in COVID-19. Libraries were prepared by immunoSEQ multiplex PCR; TCRdb keeps only in-frame clonotypes and omits some of them. The data contain approximately 210,000 clones, about four fifths of them singletons. What was sequenced was PBMCs or T cells enriched from blood (not recorded which). The receptors shown here come from a middle-aged man who had recovered from COVID-19. Each CDR3 is given with its conserved first and last residue. Each record gives: V gene, clone size, J gene, CDR3 length, CDR3 protein. Rows give clone size only sometimes, using once, few, many, or a class for an expanded clone.

>TRBV19|-|TRBJ1-3|14
CASKAESSGNTIYF
>TRBV5-1|-|TRBJ1-2|14
CASSLTGAGDGYTF
>TRBV11-2|-|TRBJ2-3|18
CASSLGVDSRGTTDTQYF
>TRBV4-3|-|TRBJ2-7|14
CASSQGQSSREQYF
>TRBV9|-|TRBJ1-2|15
CASSSRQGSMDGYTF
>TRBV18|-|TRBJ2-3|13
CASSPSYTDTQYF
>TRBV6-4|-|TRBJ2-2|15
CASSPTSGTAGELFF
>TRBV6-2/TRBV6-3|-|TRBJ1-6|14
CASSRQGRRSPLHF
>TRBV11-3|-|TRBJ2-3|14
CASSWTSGPGTQYF
>TRBV6-5|-|TRBJ1-1|12
CASSYYRGEAFF
>TRBV9|once|TRBJ2-1|15
CASSPEGASYNEQFF
>TRBV6-5|-|TRBJ2-2|14
CASEAGGSTGELFF
>TRBV15|once|TRBJ2-1|16
CATSLPVGGGDNEQFF
>TRBV20-1|few|TRBJ2-1|13
CSASGTGDNEQFF
>TRBV2|few|TRBJ2-2|21
CASSDEAPGLAGVGDTGELFF
>TRBV4-3|-|TRBJ1-2|17
CASSQDFGTGGHYGYTF
>TRBV7-7|-|TRBJ2-1|15
CASSTGTSEYNEQFF
>TRBV27|-|TRBJ2-7|16
CASSLLSGGSSYEQYF
>TRBV5-1|once|TRBJ2-1|18
CASSLVLAGRSSYNEQFF
>TRBV9|few|TRBJ2-3|14
CASSETSGGDTQYF
>TRBV5-3|once|TRBJ2-1|14
CATPLRDSYNEQFF
>TRBV19|-|TRBJ2-7|14
CASSIGIAGDEQYF
>TRBV29-1|-|TRBJ2-3|15
CSAKTSGSFQDTQYF
>TRBV9|-|TRBJ1-2|18
CASSVDPGQGIPNYGYTF
>TRBV11-2|-|TRBJ1-2|13
CASSLGLSYGYTF
>TRBV7-2|-|TRBJ2-3|17
CASSSLAGGDSTDTQYF
>TRBV4-1|-|TRBJ2-3|16
CASSRSRLAGEDTQYF
>TRBV18|-|TRBJ2-7|13
CASSLTTGSEQYF
>TRBV18|-|TRBJ1-1|13
CASSPSENTEAFF
>TRBV5-1|once|TRBJ1-1|13
CASSLAVNTEAFF
>TRBV30|-|TRBJ2-6|20
CAWKRGLAGGQSAGANVLTF
>TRBV12-3/TRBV12-4|-|TRBJ1-5|13
CASNGDSNQPQHF